This T cell receptor beta chain was documented in a study of blood T cells in healthy people across ages. A J-beta primer mix and a sample-barcoded 5' primer were used in a second PCR of roughly 7 to 12 cycles. One entry per CDR3 protein results from TCRdb running MiXCR on the 5' RACE reads. The data contain about 700,000 distinct CDR3 sequences, around 32% of them singletons. The CDR3 consists of 14 residues. The trim removed 3 bases at V and 4 bases at J, leaving 2 bases unmatched. The germline V gene has CDR1 SEHNR and CDR2 FQNEAQ (reference sequence). Specimen: blood. The origin of this receptor is a woman over 75 in good health. This rearrangement joins TRBV7-9 to TRBJ2-5; TRBD2 aligns across 10 bases. CDR3 DNA: TGTGCCAGCAGCTTTACTAGCGGGGTAGAGACCCAGTACTTC. The encoded protein is CASSFTSGVETQYF.